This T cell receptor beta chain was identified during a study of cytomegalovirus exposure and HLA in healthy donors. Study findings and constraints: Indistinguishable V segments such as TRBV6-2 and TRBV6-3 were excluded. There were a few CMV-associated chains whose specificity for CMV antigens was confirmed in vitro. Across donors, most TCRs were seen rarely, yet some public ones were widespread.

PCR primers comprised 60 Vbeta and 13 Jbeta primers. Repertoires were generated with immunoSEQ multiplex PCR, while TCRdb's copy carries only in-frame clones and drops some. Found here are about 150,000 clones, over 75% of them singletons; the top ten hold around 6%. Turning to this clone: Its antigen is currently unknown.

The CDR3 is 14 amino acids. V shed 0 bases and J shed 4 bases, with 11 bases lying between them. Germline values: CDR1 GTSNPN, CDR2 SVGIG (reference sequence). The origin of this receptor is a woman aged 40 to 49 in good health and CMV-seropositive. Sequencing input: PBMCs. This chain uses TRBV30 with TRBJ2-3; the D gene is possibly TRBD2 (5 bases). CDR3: CAWSVPGIADTQYF. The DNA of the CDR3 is TGTGCCTGGAGTGTACCCGGGATCGCAGATACGCAGTATTTT.